These 9 T cell receptor beta chains were sequenced from one sample in a study of response to subunit inactivated influenza vaccine. TCRdb processed the RT-PCR reads anew with MiXCR; each CDR3 protein has one entry. Among approximately 530,000 distinct CDR3 sequences listed, approximately 7.8% were seen once. The sample was PBMCs from blood, taken less than 30 months after vaccination. Source of these receptors: a man aged 45-69 years who received an inactivated influenza vaccine.

This clonotype appeared a few times. The chain has TRBV27 and TRBJ2-7, with D possibly called TRBD1 or TRBD2 (7 bases each). V lost 7 bases, J lost 3 bases, and 13 bases lay in between. CDR1 is MNHEY and CDR2 is SMNVEV in the germline V gene (reference sequence). The CDR3 runs to 13 residues. CDR3 protein: CASIPRGGYEQYF. The CDR3 bases are TGTGCCAGCATACCCAGGGGGGGCTACGAGCAGTACTTC.

This clonotype was observed at least ten times. This sequence joins TRBV10-3 and TRBJ2-3; D possibly corresponds to TRBD1 (7 bases). The germline V and J ends were trimmed by 7 bases and 4 bases, with 15 bases remaining between them. CDR1 ENHRY and CDR2 SYGVKD come from the germline V gene. The CDR3 sequence is 14 residues long. The CDR3 protein is CAIKEGAQADTQYF. CDR3 DNA sequence: TGTGCCATCAAGGAGGGGGCGCAAGCAGATACGCAGTATTTT.

This chain uses TRBV5-1 with TRBJ2-7; D not certain. Trimming took 4 bases from V and 5 from J, leaving 16 bases between them. The CDR3 is 14 amino acids. Germline V gives CDR1 SGHRS, CDR2 YFSETQ. The CDR3 coding sequence is TGCGCCAGCAGCCGAGGATCTGAAGTGCACGAGCAGTACTTC. Translation: CASSRGSEVHEQYF. The full variable domain, in which reference TRBV5-1 and TRBJ2-7 provide the parts outside the CDR3, is KAGVTQTPRYLIKTRGQQVTLSCSPISGHRSVSWYQQTPGQGLQFLFEYFSETQRNKGNFPGRFSGRQFSNSRSEMNVSTLELGDSALYLCASSRGSEVHEQYFGPGTRLTVT.

This clonotype was counted many times. The chain combines TRBV2 with TRBJ1-3; D unclear. CDR1 is SNHLY and CDR2 is FYNNEI in the germline V gene. The V gene lost 6 bases and the J gene lost 1 base, with 13 bases spanning the gap. The CDR3 consists of 15 residues. The chain's CDR3 is CASRRTAKSGNTIYF. The CDR3 DNA reads as TGTGCCAGCAGGAGGACGGCGAAGTCTGGAAACACCATATATTTT.

CDR3 region: CASSRGTSRGTDTQYF. For the CDR3, the DNA is TGTGCCAGCAGCCGCGGGACTAGTCGAGGCACAGATACGCAGTATTTT. This chain links TRBV4-2 with TRBJ2-3, with TRBD2 matching 8 bases. The germline gives CDR1 LGHNA, CDR2 YNFKEQ. V lost 4 bases, J lost 1 base, and 7 bases stayed unmatched. This CDR3 is built from 16 residues.

This clonotype was counted ten times or more. The rearrangement uses TRBV3-1 and TRBJ2-1; TRBD1 is a possible D gene (5 bases). Germline-derived CDR1 and CDR2 are LGHDT and YNNKEL (reference sequence). The CDR3 covers 14 residues. V lost 3 bases and J lost 8, with 14 bases in between. Here the CDR3 DNA reads TGTGCCAGCAGCCAGTGGGGCCTTTTGGATGAGCAGTTCTTC. As protein: CASSQWGLLDEQFF.

This clonotype was found a few times. The gene calls are TRBV12-3 or TRBV12-4 and TRBJ1-5, with TRBD1 identical over 9 bases. Trimming took 4 bases from V and 1 from J; bases not matched to a gene: 8. The length of the CDR3 is 17 residues. The CDR3 loop is CASSYTGTGLSNQPQHF. In nucleotides, the CDR3 is TGTGCCAGCAGTTACACCGGGACAGGGTTAAGCAATCAGCCCCAGCATTTT.

This clonotype was seen only a few times. V is TRBV20-1 and J is TRBJ2-1; D not certain. Germline V lookup: CDR1 DFQATT, CDR2 SNEGSKA (reference sequence). V lost 5 bases to trimming and J lost 8 bases, with 10 bases between them. The CDR3 length is 11 residues. The CDR3 DNA is TGCAGTGCTTCGGATGTCCATGAGCAGTTCTTC. It codes for CSASDVHEQFF.

The rearrangement links TRBV2 to TRBJ1-6; D might be TRBD1 (5 bases). V lost 5 bases and J 0 bases, leaving 17 bases between the germline ends. The CDR3 contains 18 residues. Germline values: CDR1 SNHLY, CDR2 FYNNEI. This CDR3 reads CASSLEGRRSSYNSPLHF. The CDR3 bases are TGTGCCAGCAGTTTGGAGGGACGGAGGAGCTCCTATAATTCACCCCTCCACTTT.